This is a list of T cell receptor beta chains from one sample in a study of blood T cell repertoires in COVID-19. Sequencing was performed with immunoSEQ multiplex PCR; in TCRdb, only in-frame clones are kept and a portion is missing. The sample lists about 230,000 clones; roughly 83% were seen once. The sample comprised peripheral blood. The receptors were gathered from a woman in her 50s with acute or convalescent COVID-19. Each CDR3 is given with its conserved first and last residue.

CDR3 protein	J gene	V gene
CASSTGTGYTEAFF	TRBJ1-1	TRBV2
CASSERSQHF	TRBJ1-5	TRBV6-1
CASSLSGRGNQPQHF	TRBJ1-5	TRBV5-5
CASSPGTSHQETQYF	TRBJ2-5	TRBV9
CASSLGVDQPQHF	TRBJ1-5	TRBV7-7
CAWSRWLYQPQHF	TRBJ1-5	TRBV30
CASSEYFGAGANVLTF	TRBJ2-6	TRBV2
CASSLQTSANTGELFF	TRBJ2-2	TRBV27
CASSNRGLGNQPQHF	TRBJ1-5	TRBV7-8
CASTKMGQGPVNYGYTF	TRBJ1-2	TRBV28
CASSEALELGQYF	TRBJ2-7	TRBV25-1
CASSSRAGAYEQYF	TRBJ2-7	TRBV5-1
CASSPGPGTWNTEAFF	TRBJ1-1	TRBV18
CASSLDSSGNTIYF	TRBJ1-3	TRBV7-2
CASSQAGTSGQETQYF	TRBJ2-5	TRBV4-1
CASSLPTGGTEAFF	TRBJ1-1	TRBV5-1
CSASRTGGGYGYTF	TRBJ1-2	TRBV20-1
CATSAIGTGYNEQFF	TRBJ2-1	TRBV24-1
CASSGRGAGANVLTF	TRBJ2-6	TRBV19
CASSAERGQETQYF	TRBJ2-5	TRBV5-1
CASRTRNTVNTEAFF	TRBJ1-1	TRBV6-6
CASSPRQGKEYTF	TRBJ1-2	TRBV5-4
CATSDFRDRAIF	TRBJ2-1	TRBV24-1
CASSLVSLDRENYGYTF	TRBJ1-2	TRBV11-2
CASSLRGVETQYF	TRBJ2-5	TRBV5-4
CASSLAGGGQPQHF	TRBJ1-5	TRBV5-6
CASRTTGGEQYF	TRBJ2-7	TRBV6-5
CASSYGQGASIQYF	TRBJ2-4	TRBV6-2/TRBV6-3
CASSMGGLDTGELFF	TRBJ2-2	TRBV19
CASSSGRGETQYF	TRBJ2-5	TRBV5-6
CASSFEPDRDAEAFF	TRBJ1-1	TRBV5-1
CASSLTLSSGSRGQYF	TRBJ2-7	TRBV5-1
CASSLEAGGSTEAFF	TRBJ1-1	TRBV7-3
CASRRQGARSGELFF	TRBJ2-2	TRBV28
CASSTTGGSEQYF	TRBJ2-7	TRBV19
CASRRDRGTLSGANVLTF	TRBJ2-6	TRBV19
CAGSGFRNTEAFF	TRBJ1-1	TRBV28
CASSDFREDLYGYTF	TRBJ1-2	TRBV6-2/TRBV6-3
CASSLRDSTEAFF	TRBJ1-1	TRBV4-1
CATKGQGHHEQFF	TRBJ2-1	TRBV24-1
CASTSKGTNYGYTF	TRBJ1-2	TRBV6-5
CASSQGDRAYGYTF	TRBJ1-2	TRBV3-1/TRBV3-2
CASSRQAGGVEQYF	TRBJ2-7	TRBV7-9
CASSAQGANTGELFF	TRBJ2-2	TRBV7-3
CASSYGGGELFF	TRBJ2-2	TRBV7-9
CASSFYRENFF	TRBJ2-7	TRBV28
CASSLAPGQAEKLFF	TRBJ1-4	TRBV5-5
CASIPSAGDGPPYEQYF	TRBJ2-7	TRBV7-9
CASRPGETEAFF	TRBJ1-1	TRBV6-6
CASSPGTGEGSTEAFF	TRBJ1-1	TRBV3-1/TRBV3-2
CASSQGQSYGYTF	TRBJ1-2	TRBV3-1/TRBV3-2
CASSLRSGETQYF	TRBJ2-5	TRBV12-3/TRBV12-4
CATSPRTGLNEKLFF	TRBJ1-4	TRBV15
CASKAGTRVYNEQFF	TRBJ2-1	TRBV19
CASNSGLLGYTF	TRBJ1-2	TRBV28
CASSLGRVNSPLHF	TRBJ1-6	TRBV13